One and the same sample provided the 14 T cell receptor beta chains below, sequenced in a study of blood T cell repertoires in COVID-19. TCRdb's table, derived via immunoSEQ multiplex PCR, lists solely in-frame clones and lacks some. Of about 270,000 clones in the sample, 82% were seen once. The sample comprised peripheral blood. These receptors were obtained from a woman aged 18-29 years with acute or convalescent COVID-19.

The gene calls are TRBV7-2 and TRBJ2-1; perhaps TRBD2 as D (6 bases). The CDR3 runs 14 residues. Deletions cut 3 bases from V and 4 bases from J, with 10 bases between. Per the germline V gene, CDR1 is SGHTA and CDR2 is FQGNSA. The CDR3 sequence: CASSLGGDYNEQFF. The CDR3 nucleotides are TGTGCCAGCAGCTTGGGCGGGGATTACAATGAGCAGTTCTTC.

Notes on this clone: Since a much larger clone is just one base distant, this may be a read error. The chain is built from TRBV6-5 and TRBJ1-3; 8 positions agree with TRBD1. V was pared by 4 bases and J by 3 bases, with 8 bases of the junction left unmatched. The CDR3 has 16 amino acids. Germline V CDR1 and CDR2: MNHEY, SVGAGI. The CDR3 loop is CASSSQGAPYGNTIYF. In DNA form, the CDR3 reads TGTGCCAGCAGTTCGCAGGGGGCCCCGTATGGAAACACCATATATTTT.

CDR3 residues: CASSRGGYSGNTIYF. The CDR3 region has the DNA TGTGCCAGCTCGCGAGGGGGATACTCTGGAAACACCATATATTTT. The chain uses TRBV18 and TRBJ1-3; a possible D gene is TRBD1 (6 bases). The CDR3 is 15 amino acids. The germline CDR1 and CDR2 sequences are KGHSH and LQKENI. Between the trimmed V and J ends, which lost 6 bases and 0 bases, there was a span of 12 bases.

The chain recombines TRBV2 with TRBJ2-7; tentatively, D is TRBD2 (5 bases). This CDR3 spans 13 amino acids. The V gene's germline CDR1 is SNHLY and CDR2 FYNNEI. V was cut by 5 bases and J by 2 bases, with 10 bases left in between. CDR3 sequence: CASSSGKPYEQYF. The CDR3, as DNA: TGTGCCAGCAGTAGCGGCAAGCCCTACGAGCAGTACTTC.

The gene calls are TRBV5-1 and TRBJ2-1; TRBD1 is a possible D gene (6 bases). The V and J ends lost 0 bases and 9 bases respectively, with 13 bases between them. The CDR3 runs 14 residues. CDR1 is SGHRS, CDR2 YFSETQ, per germline. The CDR3 DNA reads TGCGCCAGCAGCTTGGGTACAGGGTCTGGTGAGCAGTTCTTC. The encoded protein is CASSLGTGSGEQFF.

This clone showed up just a few times. The chain couples TRBV24-1 to TRBJ2-1; perhaps TRBD1 as D (6 bases). CDR3 length: 16 amino acids. V was clipped by 4 bases and J by 4 bases, with 16 bases between them. Germline assignment: CDR1 KGHDR and CDR2 SFDVKD. The CDR3 region is CATSDAGRGVYNEQFF. The DNA for the CDR3 is TGTGCCACCAGTGACGCGGGCAGGGGAGTATACAATGAGCAGTTCTTC.

Details on this clone: Distinct nucleotide sequences in the sample also encode this CDR3. The J gene is TRBJ2-7, the V gene TRBV28, with D uncertain. Trimming took off 2 bases at V and 7 bases at J, with 6 bases between the two ends. The CDR3 extends over 11 amino acids. From germline, CDR1 is MDHEN and CDR2 SYDVKM. The DNA for the CDR3 is TGTGCCAGCAGTTTAAGTCGGGAGCAGTACTTC. It translates to CASSLSREQYF.

This clone has just a few counts. This chain connects TRBV7-9 to TRBJ1-1; 9 bases align to TRBD1. The germline gives CDR1 SEHNR, CDR2 FQNEAQ (reference sequence). Germline trimming cut 4 bases from V and 2 bases from J; bases unmatched to any gene: 17. CDR3 length: 19 amino acids. The chain's CDR3 is CASSSQSPSGTGLNTEAFF. In nucleotides, the CDR3 is TGTGCCAGCAGCTCCCAGTCACCCTCCGGGACAGGGCTTAACACTGAAGCTTTCTTT.

This chain links TRBV19 with TRBJ1-1; 8 bases map to TRBD1. After removal of 7 bases from V and 11 bases from J, the junction contained 15 bases not matched to a gene. The CDR3 has 14 amino acids. Germline V CDR1 and CDR2: LNHDA, SQIVND (reference sequence). CDR3 amino acids: CASKARTGPGRAFF. The CDR3 DNA reads as TGTGCCAGTAAAGCCCGGACAGGGCCGGGTCGGGCTTTCTTT. Variable domain in full (rest from reference TRBV19 and TRBJ1-1): DGGITQSPKYLFRKEGQNVTLSCEQNLNHDAMYWYRQDPGQGLRLIYYSQIVNDFQKGDIAEGYSVSREKKESFPLTVTSAQKNPTAFYLCASKARTGPGRAFFGQGTRLTVV.

The V and J genes are TRBV6-6 and TRBJ2-1, with 9 nucleotides matching TRBD2. CDR3 length: 17 amino acids. Germline CDR1 and CDR2: MNHNY and SVGAGI (reference sequence). V trimming: 5 bases; J trimming: 6 bases; junction bases outside the gene matches: 14. The CDR3 reads CASSPLSAGGTGNEQFF. CDR3 bases: TGTGCCAGCAGTCCGCTTTCGGCGGGAGGGACGGGCAATGAGCAGTTCTTC.

CDR3 in amino acids: CASSHRPTGNTEAFF. The CDR3 nucleotides are TGTGCCAGCAGCCACAGACCTACGGGGAACACTGAAGCTTTCTTT. The gene calls are TRBV3-1 (or the pseudogene TRBV3-2) and TRBJ1-1; D is unresolved. V was cut by 3 bases and J by 1 base, with 12 bases left in between. The V gene's germline CDR1 is LGHDT and CDR2 YNNKEL (reference sequence). This CDR3 is 15 amino acids long.

V is TRBV7-2 and J is TRBJ1-5, with 7 bases aligning to TRBD1. V was pared by 3 bases and J by 7 bases, with 3 bases of the junction left unmatched. The CDR3 loop spans 13 amino acids. CDR1 and CDR2 (germline): SGHTA, FQGNSA. The CDR3 bases are TGTGCCAGCAGCTTCGACAGGGCCCAGCCCCAGCATTTT. Translation gives CASSFDRAQPQHF.

The chain carries TRBV5-1 and TRBJ2-3, with D tentatively TRBD1 (5 bases). Trimming removed 2 bases from V and 5 bases from J, with 12 bases in between. The CDR3 contains 14 residues. Germline CDR1 reads SGHRS; CDR2 reads YFSETQ. CDR3 residues: CASSLQEPVDTQYF. DNA for the CDR3: TGCGCCAGCAGCTTACAGGAACCCGTAGATACGCAGTATTTT. Filled out from reference TRBV5-1 and TRBJ2-3, the complete variable domain reads KAGVTQTPRYLIKTRGQQVTLSCSPISGHRSVSWYQQTPGQGLQFLFEYFSETQRNKGNFPGRFSGRQFSNSRSEMNVSTLELGDSALYLCASSLQEPVDTQYFGPGTRLTVL.

The chain uses TRBV15 and TRBJ1-1; 7 nucleotides match TRBD1. After removal of 9 bases from V and 1 base from J, the junction contained 2 bases not matched to a gene. Germline-derived CDR1 and CDR2 are LNHNV and YYDKDF (reference sequence). The CDR3 covers 12 residues. CDR3: CATGTANTEAFF. CDR3 DNA: TGTGCCACTGGGACAGCGAACACTGAAGCTTTCTTT.